This T cell receptor beta chain is from a study of T cell changes during pregnancy in multiple sclerosis. Germline V gene lookup returns CDR1 SGHTA and CDR2 FQGNSA. The V gene lost 5 bases and the J gene lost 2 bases, with 14 bases spanning the gap. The CDR3 is 15 amino acids. The table came from immunoSEQ multiplex PCR; TCRdb's copy has only in-frame clones and leaves some out. The table lists tens of thousands of clones, almost 95% of them singletons. This clone was seen just once. The material was peripheral blood, obtained after pregnancy. The receptor comes from a female donor with multiple sclerosis, enrolled in a pregnancy study. V usage is TRBV7-2 and J usage is TRBJ2-3, with D possibly matching TRBD2 (5 bases). The DNA of the CDR3 is TGTGCCAGCAGCACACAGCGGCAGGTCACAGATACGCAGTATTTT. Protein: CASSTQRQVTDTQYF.